Below, 8 T cell receptor beta chains from the same sample are listed, as sequenced in a study of CD8+CD57+ T cells in acquired aplastic anemia. Patients chosen for sequencing had shown CD8+CD57+ cell expansion by flow cytometry. Template material for TCR beta VDJ and CDR3 profiling consisted of genomic DNA. MiXCR, run by TCRdb on the reads, gives a single entry per CDR3 protein. The table lists 190,000 or so distinct CDR3 sequences, roughly 50% of them singletons. The specimen was sorted CD4+, CD8+, or CD8+CD57+ T cells (not recorded which) from PBMCs. These receptors all come from a human donor with aplastic anemia.

The chain has TRBV7-9 and TRBJ2-1; no clear D. The CDR3 spans 11 residues. V was trimmed by 6 bases and J by 4 bases, leaving 4 bases between them. Germline CDR1 and CDR2: SEHNR and FQNEAQ (reference sequence). The CDR3 bases are TGTGCCAGCAGGGGATACAATGAGCAGTTCTTC. This gives the protein CASRGYNEQFF.

This clonotype was recorded many times. The gene calls are TRBV7-2 and TRBJ2-7; D unresolved. Trimming took 1 base from V and 3 from J, leaving 10 bases between them. Germline assignment: CDR1 SGHTA and CDR2 FQGNSA. This CDR3 comprises 14 residues. The DNA of the CDR3 is TGTGCCAGCAGCTTAGGGCTAGGTTTCTACGAGCAGTACTTC. As protein: CASSLGLGFYEQYF. The full variable domain, its missing parts supplied by reference TRBV7-2 and TRBJ2-7, is GAGVSQSPSNKVTEKGKDVELRCDPISGHTALYWYRQSLGQGLEFLIYFQGNSAPDKSGLPSDRFSAERTGGSVSTLTIQRTQQEDSAVYLCASSLGLGFYEQYFGPGTRLTVT.

The chain uses TRBV20-1 and TRBJ2-7; D may correspond to TRBD1 or TRBD2 (5 bases each). Trimming left V 6 bases short and J 2 bases short, with 14 bases between. In germline, CDR1 is DFQATT, CDR2 SNEGSKA (reference sequence). The CDR3 has 13 residues. CDR3 sequence reads: CSAHGTHTYEQYF. CDR3 DNA sequence: TGCAGTGCCCACGGGACGCATACCTACGAGCAGTACTTC.

The chain carries TRBV29-1 and TRBJ2-7; unclear D gene. CDR1 and CDR2 (germline): SQVTM, ANQGSEA. V dropped 2 bases and J dropped 6 bases, with 11 bases sitting between them. The CDR3 runs 12 residues. CDR3 loop: CSVETGVREQYF. CDR3 nucleotide sequence: TGCAGCGTTGAAACTGGGGTCCGCGAGCAGTACTTC.

Comments on this clonotype: A much larger clone is a single base away; this may be a read error. V gene TRBV20-1 combines with J gene TRBJ2-2, with D tentatively TRBD2 (5 bases). Germline CDR1 and CDR2: DFQATT and SNEGSKA (reference sequence). CDR3 length: 13 residues. For the CDR3, the DNA is TGCAGTGCTACTAATCCGAACACCGGGGAGCTGGTTTTT. It yields the protein CSATNPNTGELVF.

This clonotype was seen at least ten times. The chain recombines TRBV7-9 with TRBJ1-6; 8 bases map to TRBD1. This CDR3 spans 14 amino acids. Germline V gene data show CDR1 as SEHNR and CDR2 as FQNEAQ (reference sequence). Unmatched junction bases numbered 4, after V lost 5 bases and J lost 7 bases. The CDR3 DNA reads as TGTGCCAGCAGCGTACAGGGGGGGAATTCACCCCTCCACTTT. Its translation: CASSVQGGNSPLHF.

A note on this clonotype: Since a much larger clone is just one base distant, this may be a read error. This rearrangement joins TRBV5-4 to TRBJ2-7; 7 positions match TRBD1. The CDR3 covers 13 residues. The germline V gene has CDR1 SGHNT and CDR2 YYREEE (reference sequence). Unmatched junction bases numbered 3, after V lost 5 bases and J lost 1 base. This CDR3 reads CASRPTGSYEQYF. In DNA form, the CDR3 reads TGTGCCAGCAGACCGACAGGGTCCTACGAGCAGTACTTC.

To note about this clonotype: A much larger clone is a single base away; this may be a read error. This chain connects TRBV5-4 to TRBJ1-1; D remains ambiguous. The CDR3 loop spans 14 amino acids. Germline lookup yields CDR1 SGHNT and CDR2 YYREEE (reference sequence). The CDR3 loop is CACSPKGDLGEAFF. Written as DNA, the CDR3 is TGTGCCTGCAGCCCCAAGGGAGACCTGGGGGAAGCTTTCTTT.